This T cell receptor (beta chain) was recovered during a study of cytomegalovirus exposure and HLA in healthy donors. The overall study: Some 85 million unique TCRs from HLA-typed donors were held in an early data release.

13 Jbeta primers and 60 Vbeta primers were used for the PCR. Per the original methods: It was a later analysis that counted 79 million or so unique TCR beta chains, of which 9 million to 13 million were shared. This table comes from immunoSEQ multiplex PCR, and its TCRdb copy is limited to in-frame clones, with some not included. V, J and clone size were drawn from that table, and D and trimming were deduced from the DNA. In the table there are 95,000 to 150,000 clones, about 75% of which are singletons. V was pared by 5 bases and J by 5 bases, with 10 bases between. CDR3 length equals 13 residues. Germline V gene sequence: CDR1 ENHRY, CDR2 SYGVKD. Worth noting for this clone: Its antigen is currently unknown.

Study results and limitations: Some V segments, TRBV6-2 and TRBV6-3 among them, were indistinguishable and were therefore excluded. The HLA-A and HLA-B alleles of most subjects were reportedly predicted accurately from TCR beta sequences.

The sequenced sample consisted of PBMCs. V and J are TRBV10-3 and TRBJ1-5; D is perhaps TRBD1 (5 bases). The clonotype was recovered from a man aged 55-75 years in good health and CMV-seropositive. CDR3 bases: TGTGCCATCAGTATGACAGTTGATCAGCCCCAGCATTTT. The encoded protein is CAISMTVDQPQHF.